This passage covers 9 T cell receptor beta chains from one sample sequenced in a study of blood T cell repertoires in COVID-19. Assay used: immunoSEQ multiplex PCR; TCRdb lists only in-frame clones, some missing. The sample includes more than 110,000 clones, 80% to 90% of them seen just once. Specimen: PBMCs or T cells enriched from blood (not recorded which). These receptors were obtained from a man in his fifties who had recovered from COVID-19.

Only a few counts were recorded for this clone. V is TRBV7-9 and J is TRBJ2-6, with D perhaps matching TRBD2 (6 bases). Deletions cut 4 bases from V and 0 bases from J, with 7 bases between. CDR1 SEHNR and CDR2 FQNEAQ come from the germline V gene (reference sequence). CDR3 size: 15 residues. The CDR3 DNA reads TGTGCCAGCAGCTCGGGACTCTCTGGGGCCAACGTCCTGACTTTC. Amino acids: CASSSGLSGANVLTF.

J is TRBJ2-3 and V is TRBV27, with D possibly matching TRBD2 (6 bases). Germline V lookup: CDR1 MNHEY, CDR2 SMNVEV (reference sequence). The CDR3 contains 13 residues. The V end was cut by 5 bases, the J end by 3 bases, with 9 bases between. CDR3 residues: CASSLLATDTQYF. The CDR3, as DNA: TGTGCCAGCAGTCTGCTAGCGACAGATACGCAGTATTTT.

The chain uses TRBV27 and TRBJ2-1, with D possibly matching TRBD2 (5 bases). Germline V CDR1 and CDR2: MNHEY, SMNVEV (reference sequence). Trimming removed 0 bases at V and 0 bases at J, with 18 bases between. This CDR3 has 19 residues. CDR3 in amino acids: CASSLSLDRAEGSYNEQFF. The CDR3 DNA sequence: TGTGCCAGCAGTTTATCCCTTGATAGAGCTGAGGGCTCCTACAATGAGCAGTTCTTC.

This chain connects TRBV15 to TRBJ2-3, with D possibly matching TRBD1 (5 bases). V was clipped by 3 bases and J by 6 bases, with 13 bases between them. CDR1 and CDR2 (germline): LNHNV, YYDKDF (reference sequence). The CDR3 is 14 amino acids. The CDR3 sequence: CATSSNRRKDTQYF. The CDR3 DNA is TGTGCCACCAGCAGCAACAGGCGAAAGGATACGCAGTATTTT.

This clone was seen only a few times. The gene calls are TRBV10-3 and TRBJ1-1, with a possible D match to TRBD1 (5 bases). The V end lost 4 bases, the J end lost 3 bases, and 12 bases lay between the germline ends. CDR3 size: 14 residues. CDR1 is ENHRY and CDR2 is SYGVKD in the germline V gene. The CDR3 nucleotides are TGTGCCATCAGTGTAGGGGCAGGGTACACTGAAGCTTTCTTT. Residues: CAISVGAGYTEAFF.

This clone appeared a few times. CDR3 DNA: TGTGCCAGCAGTCGACAGGGGGTGGGGGATAATTCACCCCTCCACTTT. It codes for CASSRQGVGDNSPLHF. This chain links TRBV6-6 with TRBJ1-6; 9 nucleotides line up with TRBD1. Germline V gene data show CDR1 as MNHNY and CDR2 as SVGAGI (reference sequence). J was trimmed by 5 bases and V by 5 bases; bases with no gene match: 7. The CDR3 length is 16 residues.

The chain recombines TRBV5-1 with TRBJ1-5; 7 nucleotides align to TRBD1. The germline CDR1 and CDR2 sequences are SGHRS and YFSETQ. With 4 bases clipped from V and 3 bases from J, the junction kept 7 bases outside the gene matches. There are 15 residues in the CDR3. This CDR3 is CASSPEGTDNQPQHF. CDR3 DNA: TGCGCCAGCAGCCCAGAGGGGACAGACAATCAGCCCCAGCATTTT.

The rearrangement links TRBV6-5 to TRBJ1-5; D is perhaps TRBD1 (6 bases). Trimming pared 2 bases from V and 2 bases from J, leaving 10 bases between. Germline V gives CDR1 MNHEY, CDR2 SVGAGI. The CDR3 sequence is 15 residues long. The CDR3 nucleotides are TGTGCCAGCAGTTACAAAGGGGGAGGCAATCAGCCCCAGCATTTT. It specifies CASSYKGGGNQPQHF.

The chain carries TRBV19 and TRBJ2-1, with 8 bases that match TRBD2. This CDR3 contains 15 residues. With 4 bases clipped from V and 6 bases from J, the junction kept 8 bases outside the gene matches. Germline loops: CDR1 LNHDA, CDR2 SQIVND (reference sequence). The CDR3 nucleotides read TGTGCCAGTAGTACCAGACGGGAGGGCACCAATGAGCAGTTCTTC. Its translation is CASSTRREGTNEQFF. The entire variable domain, with the rest obtained from reference TRBV19 and TRBJ2-1, is as follows: DGGITQSPKYLFRKEGQNVTLSCEQNLNHDAMYWYRQDPGQGLRLIYYSQIVNDFQKGDIAEGYSVSREKKESFPLTVTSAQKNPTAFYLCASSTRREGTNEQFFGPGTRLTVL.